This TCR beta chain emerged from a study of cytomegalovirus exposure and HLA in healthy donors. Only one count was recorded for this clone. CDR1 SGHNT and CDR2 YYREEE come from the germline V gene (reference sequence). Trimming removed 5 bases from V and 6 bases from J; junction bases left unmatched: 4. This CDR3 has 13 amino acids. PCR employed 60 Vbeta and 13 Jbeta primers. Assay: immunoSEQ multiplex PCR; the TCRdb copy retains only in-frame clones and omits some. Counted here are about 110,000 clones, 65% to 80% occurring once; the ten biggest clones make up 6.2%. The TCR was taken from a young man in good health and CMV-seropositive. The sequencing sample was made of PBMCs. The chain carries TRBV5-4 and TRBJ2-1; the match to TRBD1 covers 8 bases. The CDR3 protein is CASRETGGNEQFF. The CDR3, as DNA: TGTGCCAGCAGGGAAACAGGGGGCAATGAGCAGTTCTTC.